These 30 T cell receptor beta chains originate from one sample sequenced in a study of vaccination and CD4 T cells after COVID-19. Specified treatment: roughly ten-day PBMC culture with coronavirus spike peptide pools or control peptides (ViraFEST assay). Antigens for these TCRs are unknown. Sequence data for DNA of cultured CD4+ T cells were generated by the Oncomine TCR Beta short-read assay. TCRdb used MiXCR to reprocess the PCR reads, holding one entry per CDR3 protein. Here the sample spans about 20,000 distinct CDR3 sequences, around 50% being singletons. The source material was CD4+ T cells from blood, cultured in vitro. These receptors all come from a human donor who had recovered from COVID-19.

This rearrangement joins TRBV2 to TRBJ2-2; D assignment may be TRBD1 or TRBD2 (5 bases each). Germline V lookup: CDR1 SNHLY, CDR2 FYNNEI. Trimming removed 6 bases from V and 2 bases from J, with 10 bases in between. The CDR3 consists of 14 residues. In nucleotides, the CDR3 is TGTGCCAGCAGGTCCCGGGGCAACACCGGGGAGCTGTTTTTT. Its protein is CASRSRGNTGELFF.

The chain links TRBV20-1 to TRBJ2-1; 7 nucleotides line up with TRBD2. CDR3 size: 12 residues. Germline V gene lookup returns CDR1 DFQATT and CDR2 SNEGSKA (reference sequence). Trimming cost V 3 bases and J 15 bases; bases outside gene matches: 11. The CDR3 spells CSASDSGRGGFF. Written as DNA, the CDR3 is TGCAGTGCTAGTGATAGCGGGCGAGGCGGGTTCTTC.

This clonotype was counted between two and nine times. The genes are TRBV6-5 and TRBJ1-5, with unresolved D. The CDR3 length is 14 residues. V shed 3 bases and J shed 2 bases, with 8 bases lying between them. Germline V CDR1 and CDR2: MNHEY, SVGAGI. CDR3 sequence: CASSYRAGNQPQHF. CDR3 in DNA: TGTGCCAGCAGTTATCGGGCCGGCAATCAGCCCCAGCATTTT.

This chain links TRBV18 with TRBJ2-7; 7 bases are shared with TRBD1. V was pared by 6 bases and J by 0 bases, with 8 bases of the junction left unmatched. The CDR3 spans 15 residues. Germline CDR1 and CDR2: KGHSH and LQKENI. The CDR3, as DNA: TGTGCCAGCTCGTGGACAGGCGAGAGCTCCTACGAGCAGTACTTC. Translating it yields CASSWTGESSYEQYF.

This chain uses TRBV20-1 with TRBJ2-7, with D unresolved. Trimming removed 0 bases from V and 3 bases from J, with 3 bases in between. In germline, CDR1 is DFQATT, CDR2 SNEGSKA (reference sequence). This CDR3 spans 11 amino acids. Here the CDR3 DNA reads TGCAGTGCTAGAGAGGACTACGAGCAGTACTTC. Its protein is CSAREDYEQYF.

The chain couples TRBV20-1 to TRBJ1-2; D unresolved. Germline CDR1 is DFQATT and CDR2 is SNEGSKA (reference sequence). The CDR3 has 13 residues. Trimming took off 5 bases at V and 2 bases at J, with 12 bases between the two ends. This CDR3 is CSAPRTENYGYTF. CDR3 DNA: TGCAGTGCTCCTCGGACCGAGAACTATGGCTACACCTTC.

This clonotype was seen a few times. V is TRBV20-1 and J is TRBJ1-5; D remains unclear. Germline CDR1 reads DFQATT; CDR2 reads SNEGSKA (reference sequence). Trimming cost V 2 bases and J 0 bases, with 11 bases left between them. The CDR3 has 15 residues. CDR3 coding DNA: TGCAGTGCTAGACCGGGGTCACATAGCAATCAGCCCCAGCATTTT. Translating it yields CSARPGSHSNQPQHF.

V is TRBV20-1 and J is TRBJ1-1; no clear D gene. The CDR3 is 13 amino acids. Trimming removed 8 bases from V and 1 base from J, with 14 bases in between. Germline CDR1 and CDR2: DFQATT and SNEGSKA (reference sequence). CDR3 DNA: TGCAGTTCACCGGGGAATGGGAACACTGAAGCTTTCTTT. Translating it yields CSSPGNGNTEAFF.

The sample holds a few counts of this clonotype. The chain carries TRBV20-1 and TRBJ1-2; D might be TRBD1 (5 bases). V gave up 3 bases and J gave up 2 bases, with 13 bases separating them. CDR3 length: 14 residues. Germline V gives CDR1 DFQATT, CDR2 SNEGSKA (reference sequence). This chain's CDR3 is CSASAFGGNYGYTF. The CDR3, as DNA: TGCAGTGCTAGCGCCTTCGGGGGAAACTATGGCTACACCTTC.

The chain has TRBV5-5 and TRBJ2-2; TRBD1 matches at 8 bases. There are 16 residues in the CDR3. The J segment lost 3 bases and the V segment lost 5 bases, leaving 9 bases of the junction unmatched. Germline CDR1 reads SGHKS; CDR2 reads YYEKEE (reference sequence). The CDR3 reads CASSSSPTGDTGELFF. The CDR3, as DNA: TGTGCCAGCAGTTCTTCCCCGACAGGGGACACCGGGGAGCTGTTTTTT.

The chain recombines TRBV7-9 with TRBJ1-2; D is perhaps TRBD1 (5 bases). Germline CDR1 is SEHNR and CDR2 is FQNEAQ (reference sequence). This CDR3 region has 15 residues. Trimming cost V 0 bases and J 2 bases, with 10 bases left between them. CDR3 DNA sequence: TGTGCCAGCAGCTTAGCAGCGGGGGGGAACTATGGCTACACCTTC. Amino acids: CASSLAAGGNYGYTF. Variable domain in full (rest from reference TRBV7-9 and TRBJ1-2): DTGVSQNPRHKITKRGQNVTFRCDPISEHNRLYWYRQTLGQGPEFLTYFQNEAQLEKSRLLSDRFSAERPKGSFSTLEIQRTEQGDSAMYLCASSLAAGGNYGYTFGSGTRLTVV.

The chain employs TRBV30 and TRBJ1-5, with TRBD1 identical over 11 bases. This CDR3 is built from 15 residues. Germline V gene sequence: CDR1 GTSNPN, CDR2 SVGIG (reference sequence). The ends lost 7 bases at V and 4 bases at J; junction bases unmatched: 9. The CDR3 DNA follows: TGTGCCTCTCAGGCCGGGACAGGGGGGAATCAGCCCCAGCATTTT. Amino acids: CASQAGTGGNQPQHF.

The rearrangement links TRBV20-1 to TRBJ1-2; 7 nucleotides line up with TRBD1. The V gene's germline CDR1 is DFQATT and CDR2 SNEGSKA (reference sequence). The CDR3 sequence is 12 residues long. The V and J ends lost 6 bases and 5 bases, in that order; junction bases with no gene match: 6. For the CDR3, the DNA is TGCAGTGCCAACAGGGGTCATTATGGCTACACCTTC. Protein: CSANRGHYGYTF.

This clonotype appeared a single time. The rearrangement uses TRBV12-3 or TRBV12-4 and TRBJ1-2; D is undetermined. The CDR3 contains 14 residues. V was pared by 4 bases and J by 4 bases, with 13 bases between. In nucleotides, the CDR3 is TGTGCCAGCAGTTCCGGGCCGCGGCGCTATGGCTACACCTTC. It specifies CASSSGPRRYGYTF.

The chain employs TRBV6-2 or TRBV6-3 and TRBJ1-1, with no clear D. From germline, CDR1 is MNHEY and CDR2 SVGEGT. The CDR3 loop spans 15 amino acids. V was pared by 2 bases and J by 1 base, with 11 bases between. The CDR3 DNA reads as TGTGCCAGCAGTTACGGTTTTAACTGGAACACTGAAGCTTTCTTT. This codes for CASSYGFNWNTEAFF.

This clonotype was picked up a small number of times. The chain couples TRBV20-1 to TRBJ1-1, with 7 bases identical to TRBD1. Unmatched junction bases numbered 6, after V lost 5 bases and J lost 0 bases. CDR3 length: 14 residues. CDR1 is DFQATT and CDR2 is SNEGSKA in the germline V gene (reference sequence). CDR3 in DNA: TGCAGTGCTGGCCCCGGGACAGTGAACACTGAAGCTTTCTTT. Its translation: CSAGPGTVNTEAFF.

V usage is TRBV19 and J usage is TRBJ2-7; 11 bases agree with TRBD1. Germline trimming cut 5 bases from V and 5 bases from J; bases unmatched to any gene: 8. This CDR3 comprises 15 residues. Looked up from germline, CDR1 is LNHDA and CDR2 is SQIVND (reference sequence). This CDR3 reads CASSGIRTGGNEQYF. CDR3 DNA sequence: TGTGCCAGTAGTGGGATAAGGACAGGGGGCAACGAGCAGTACTTC. The entire variable domain, with the rest obtained from reference TRBV19 and TRBJ2-7, is as follows: DGGITQSPKYLFRKEGQNVTLSCEQNLNHDAMYWYRQDPGQGLRLIYYSQIVNDFQKGDIAEGYSVSREKKESFPLTVTSAQKNPTAFYLCASSGIRTGGNEQYFGPGTRLTVT.

CDR3 amino acids: CASSKGRRPHSGNTIYF. CDR3 DNA sequence: TGTGCCAGCAGCAAAGGTCGGAGGCCTCACTCTGGAAACACCATATATTTT. The chain recombines TRBV21-1 with TRBJ1-3. TRBV21-1 is flagged as a pseudogene. The CDR3 is 17 residues long.

Concerning this clonotype: Sequence at one end of the junction differs from germline and may be a read error. The chain has TRBV7-2 and TRBJ1-1, with 11 nucleotides matching TRBD1. CDR1 is SGHTA, CDR2 FQGNSA, per germline. This CDR3 contains 17 residues. The CDR3, as DNA: TGCGCCAGCAGCCGACGGACAGGGGGCAATGGAGACACTGAAGCTTTCTTT. Amino acids: CASSRRTGGNGDTEAFF.

This clonotype was seen only once. The chain has TRBV6-5 and TRBJ1-4; the D is unclear. The CDR3 covers 12 residues. V was cut by 0 bases and J by 6 bases, with 2 bases left in between. Germline CDR1 reads MNHEY; CDR2 reads SVGAGI. The CDR3 is CASSYSYEKLFF. CDR3 nucleotides: TGTGCCAGCAGTTACTCTTATGAAAAACTGTTTTTT.

This chain joins TRBV15 and TRBJ2-3; the D call may be TRBD1 or TRBD2 (5 bases each). Germline V gene data show CDR1 as LNHNV and CDR2 as YYDKDF (reference sequence). This CDR3 has 14 residues. V lost 5 bases, J lost 8 bases, and 17 bases lay in between. CDR3 nucleotide sequence: TGTGCCACCAGCCGGGGCCATACCAGGGTTACGCAGTATTTT. This encodes CATSRGHTRVTQYF.

The CDR3 sequence is CSASSPGTSYEEQYF. The CDR3 region has the DNA TGCAGTGCTAGTTCACCCGGGACTAGTTATGAAGAGCAGTACTTC. V and J are TRBV20-1 and TRBJ2-7; 8 bases are a match to TRBD2. CDR3 length equals 15 residues. Germline CDR1 is DFQATT and CDR2 is SNEGSKA (reference sequence). The V segment lost 3 bases and the J segment 7 bases; nucleotides outside the gene matches: 14.

This sequence joins TRBV2 and TRBJ1-5, with D possibly being TRBD1 (6 bases). The V gene lost 4 bases and the J gene lost 5 bases, with 12 bases spanning the gap. Germline loops: CDR1 SNHLY, CDR2 FYNNEI. CDR3 length equals 14 residues. The CDR3: CASSGRTVHQPQHF. The CDR3 DNA reads as TGTGCCAGCAGTGGTAGGACAGTCCATCAGCCCCAGCATTTT.

The chain uses TRBV19 and TRBJ2-7; 7 bases agree with TRBD2. J was trimmed by 2 bases and V by 5 bases; bases with no gene match: 9. CDR1 is LNHDA and CDR2 is SQIVND in the germline V gene (reference sequence). This CDR3 comprises 15 residues. CDR3 DNA: TGTGCCAGTAGTGGGCAAGCGGGAATCGCCTACGAGCAGTACTTC. As protein: CASSGQAGIAYEQYF.

V usage is TRBV2 and J usage is TRBJ1-2; 12 bases are a match to TRBD1. Germline CDR1 SNHLY, CDR2 FYNNEI. J was trimmed by 4 bases and V by 4 bases; bases with no gene match: 7. This CDR3 is built from 16 residues. In DNA form, the CDR3 reads TGTGCCAGCAGTGCGTCCGGGACAGGGGGCGGCTATGGCTACACCTTC. Protein sequence: CASSASGTGGGYGYTF.

This rearrangement joins TRBV6-1 to TRBJ2-7; D possibly uses TRBD1 or TRBD2 (6 bases each). V lost 6 bases to trimming and J lost 2 bases, with 17 bases between them. Germline CDR1 MNHNS, CDR2 SASEGT. The CDR3 runs to 15 residues. CDR3 protein: CASSAIGGLPYEQYF. The CDR3 DNA sequence: TGTGCCAGCAGCGCAATTGGGGGGCTCCCCTACGAGCAGTACTTC.

V is TRBV7-3 and J is TRBJ2-3, with unresolved D. This CDR3 spans 13 amino acids. V lost 2 bases to trimming and J lost 3 bases, with 6 bases between them. From germline, CDR1 is SGHTA and CDR2 FQGTGA. The CDR3, as DNA: TGTGCCAGCAGCTTAGGTGGGACAGATACGCAGTATTTT. Translated: CASSLGGTDTQYF. The full variable domain, rest sourced from reference TRBV7-3 and TRBJ2-3, is GAGVSQTPSNKVTEKGKYVELRCDPISGHTALYWYRQSLGQGPEFLIYFQGTGAADDSGLPNDRFFAVRPEGSVSTLKIQRTERGDSAVYLCASSLGGTDTQYFGPGTRLTVL.

The V and J genes are TRBV6-5 and TRBJ2-3; D may be TRBD1 or TRBD2 (7 bases each). Per the germline V gene, CDR1 is MNHEY and CDR2 is SVGAGI. This CDR3 has 15 residues. The V and J ends lost 0 bases and 6 bases respectively, with 13 bases between them. CDR3 nucleotide sequence: TGTGCCAGCAGTTACTCGGGGAGGGGGCGGGATACGCAGTATTTT. Protein: CASSYSGRGRDTQYF.

The table lists this clonotype with a few counts. J is TRBJ1-5 and V is TRBV28, with 7 bases matching TRBD1. The CDR3 is 15 amino acids. The germline V gene encodes CDR1 MDHEN and CDR2 SYDVKM. V lost 3 bases, J lost 8 bases, and 10 bases stayed unmatched. DNA of the CDR3: TGTGCCAGCAGTTTTTCGGACAGGAGAGACAAGCCCCAGCATTTT. It codes for CASSFSDRRDKPQHF.

V gene TRBV6-4 combines with J gene TRBJ1-5, with D unclear. Per germline, CDR1 MRHNA and CDR2 SNTAGT. The germline V and J ends were trimmed by 5 bases and 0 bases, with 17 bases remaining between them. This CDR3 has 17 residues. The CDR3 DNA follows: TGTGCCAGCAGTCCCCCCCCCGAACCCTATAGCAATCAGCCCCAGCATTTT. Translated: CASSPPPEPYSNQPQHF.